This paragraph reports one T cell receptor beta chain. This CDR3 comprises 16 residues. CDR1 and CDR2 from the germline V gene are LGHDT and YNNKEL (reference sequence). V shed 4 bases, J shed 8 bases, and the junction held 9 bases outside the gene matches. Assay used: immunoSEQ multiplex PCR; TCRdb lists only in-frame clones, some missing. The profile covers 300,000 to 400,000 clones, with 65% to 90% appearing a single time and approximately 7.5% taken by the ten largest. This sample was included in a study of blood T cell repertoires in COVID-19. Whole-study context: The samples span acute and convalescent COVID-19 from the United States, Italy and Spain.

The sequencing sample was made of peripheral blood. The rearrangement links TRBV3-1 (or the pseudogene TRBV3-2) to TRBJ2-1, with 12 bases matching TRBD1. This receptor was obtained from a human donor in a cohort sampled during active COVID-19. CDR3 in DNA: TGTGCCAGCAGCCGGACCGGGACAGGGGGCATTGATGAGCAGTTCTTC. This sequence encodes CASSRTGTGGIDEQFF.